This is a list of T cell receptor beta chains from one sample in a study of blood T cell repertoires in COVID-19. Data came from immunoSEQ multiplex PCR; TCRdb stores just in-frame clones and leaves some out. This sample has 310,000 or so clones, with 90% to 95% found just once. Specimen: peripheral blood. The source is a woman in her twenties or thirties with COVID-19, enrolled during active disease. CDR3s include the opening cysteine and the closing phenylalanine or tryptophan. The D gene is left open where the match is weak. Clone size is given for some rows only: seen once, a few or many times, or a class if the clone is expanded.

length	J	size	D	V	CDR3
16	TRBJ2-3	few	TRBD2	TRBV5-1	CASYQDSGGLTDTQYF
14	TRBJ1-2	.	TRBD1	TRBV18	CASTLTGTADGYTF
15	TRBJ2-7	.	.	TRBV5-4	CASSSKPTGSYEQYF
15	TRBJ1-6	.	.	TRBV5-4	CASSLLGRVGSPLHF
13	TRBJ1-2	.	.	TRBV3-1/TRBV3-2	CASSQGANYGYTF
16	TRBJ2-3	.	TRBD2	TRBV10-3	CAISELSGVPPDTQYF
14	TRBJ2-1	.	TRBD1	TRBV24-1	CATSDRTGFNEQFF
18	TRBJ2-1	.	.	TRBV18	CASSPSLSVGGRLDEQFF
14	TRBJ2-3	.	TRBD2	TRBV11-2	CASSLDRLAATQYF
15	TRBJ2-1	.	TRBD1	TRBV5-6	CASSPETGGGNEQFF
15	TRBJ1-3	.	.	TRBV4-1	CASSQVENTGNTIYF
13	TRBJ1-3	.	.	TRBV2	CASNPAGGNTIYF
17	TRBJ2-6	.	TRBD1	TRBV2	CASRSGTGSGGANVLTF
16	TRBJ2-7	.	TRBD2	TRBV10-1	CASSDQRDQARDEQYF
16	TRBJ1-6	.	.	TRBV28	CASSSTVTGYNSPLHF
15	TRBJ1-5	.	TRBD1	TRBV2	CASSADRVENQPQHF
15	TRBJ2-5	.	.	TRBV10-2	CASSDPAGGPKTQYF
17	TRBJ2-1	once	.	TRBV7-9	CASSLAMGQSSYNEQFF
15	TRBJ1-2	.	.	TRBV24-1	CATSGAGQTNYGYTF
15	TRBJ1-1	once	TRBD1	TRBV7-9	CASSLATGANTEAFF